The T cell receptor (beta chain) under discussion was sequenced for a study of T cell responses to AZD1222 COVID-19 vaccine. Overall study context: Both about-4-week and about-12-week second-dose recipients were combined. Whole-study findings and limits: Nearly half of spike-specific TCRs reportedly target unmutated variant regions. Recipients of AZD1222 seropositive at baseline numbered only 5 or 6. In a largely white British group with more females than males, clonal diversity was possibly underestimated.

To note about this clone: The antigen is undetermined.

The CDR3 contains 15 residues. Germline V CDR1 and CDR2: MNHEY, SVGAGI. The V and J ends lost 6 bases and 5 bases, in that order; junction bases with no gene match: 6. Sequencing used immunoSEQ multiplex PCR; TCRdb keeps in-frame clones, though not all of them. Seen here are about 50,000 clones, approximately 85% observed once, and the top ten hold approximately 15%. The sequences come from peripheral blood, collected on day 0 of AZD1222 vaccination. The TCR was taken from an adult in good health. This chain uses TRBV6-5 with TRBJ1-5; 11 bases are shared with TRBD1. Here the CDR3 reads CASRRGQGAYQPQHF. Here the CDR3 DNA reads TGTGCCAGCAGACGTGGACAGGGGGCTTATCAGCCCCAGCATTTT.